The sample holds many counts of the clone carrying this TCR beta chain. Its antigen is as yet unknown. With a J-beta primer mix and a sample-barcoded 5' primer, a second PCR ran 7 to 11 cycles. Each CDR3 protein is one row after TCRdb ran MiXCR on the 5' RACE reads. The sample records hundreds of thousands of distinct CDR3 sequences, approximately 30% being singletons. This entry comes from a study of blood T cells in healthy people across ages. V was cut by 3 bases and J by 6 bases, with 14 bases left in between. Germline V gene lookup returns CDR1 DFQATT and CDR2 SNEGSKA (reference sequence). This CDR3 has 13 residues. Study-level results: Without sorted subsets, naive and antigen-experienced compartments could not be conclusively compared. Long-lived donors exceeded aged donors in naive CD4+ cells and diversity.

Sequenced material: blood. This chain connects TRBV20-1 to TRBJ1-1; possibly TRBD1 for D (5 bases). The origin of this receptor is an elderly woman in good health. CDR3 DNA sequence: TGCAGTGCTAGTATTCCGGGGGTCGCTGAAGCTTTCTTT. Its translation is CSASIPGVAEAFF.